This T cell receptor beta chain was observed in a study of OX40 agonist ivuxolimab in advanced cancers. Sequenced by immunoSEQ multiplex PCR; TCRdb stores in-frame clones only, minus some. Counted here are around 50,000 clones, approximately 90% occurring once; the ten biggest clones make up about 12%. With 2 bases clipped from V and 8 bases from J, the junction kept 3 bases outside the gene matches. CDR3 length: 12 residues. Germline values: CDR1 GTSNPN, CDR2 SVGIG (reference sequence). The gene calls are TRBV30 and TRBJ2-1; TRBD2 aligns across 7 bases. Specimen: CD4+ or CD8+ T cells sorted from blood, collected in a trial of the OX40 agonist ivuxolimab. The receptor comes from an adult with an advanced solid tumor such as melanoma, head and neck, liver or kidney cancer. In DNA, the CDR3 is TGTGCCTGGAGTATTACTAGCGATGAGCAGTTCTTC. Its protein product is CAWSITSDEQFF.